This T cell receptor beta chain appears in the sequencing data of a study of shared clonotypes between healthy human individuals. Terminally differentiated effector memory CD45RA+ cells were excluded from the naive CD8 cells, which were CD45RO-negative and positively selected for CCR7. Profiled with immunoSEQ multiplex PCR; TCRdb holds only in-frame clones, not every one. The sample yields about 550,000 clones, around 95% seen once. The clonotype was recovered from a woman in her 30s in good health. Material: naive CD8+ T cells sorted from blood.

The CDR3 nucleotides are TGTGCCAGCAGCCCAGATGGACTAAGGTACGAGCAGTACTTC. Its translation: CASSPDGLRYEQYF. The chain links TRBV7-9 to TRBJ2-7; TRBD2 might be the D (6 bases). This CDR3 region has 14 residues. The germline V gene encodes CDR1 SEHNR and CDR2 FQNEAQ (reference sequence). Trimming left V 5 bases short and J 4 bases short, with 15 bases between. Using reference TRBV7-9 and TRBJ2-7 for the parts outside the CDR3, the full variable domain is DTGVSQNPRHKITKRGQNVTFRCDPISEHNRLYWYRQTLGQGPEFLTYFQNEAQLEKSRLLSDRFSAERPKGSFSTLEIQRTEQGDSAMYLCASSPDGLRYEQYFGPGTRLTVT.